The 2 T cell receptor beta chains below all came from one sample that was sequenced in a study of OX40 agonist ivuxolimab in advanced cancers. The repertoire was sequenced with immunoSEQ multiplex PCR; TCRdb's copy has only in-frame clones and lacks some. In the table there are some 41,000 clones, approximately 91% of which are singletons. The sample consisted of CD4+ or CD8+ T cells sorted from blood, taken in a trial of the OX40 agonist ivuxolimab. The receptors originated from an adult with an advanced solid tumor such as melanoma, head and neck, liver or kidney cancer.

This clone was detected only a few times. The chain employs TRBV14 and TRBJ1-4; possibly TRBD1 for D (5 bases). The CDR3 loop spans 13 amino acids. Germline V gene sequence: CDR1 SGHDN, CDR2 FVKESK. Trimming took off 4 bases at V and 8 bases at J, with 11 bases between the two ends. CDR3 in amino acids: CASSPRGDEKLFF. The CDR3 DNA follows: TGTGCCAGCAGCCCACGAGGGGACGAAAAACTGTTTTTT.

The rearrangement uses TRBV9 and TRBJ2-2; TRBD2 is a possible D gene (6 bases). Deletions cut 4 bases from V and 3 bases from J, with 16 bases between. From germline, CDR1 is SGDLS and CDR2 YYNGEE. The CDR3 totals 16 residues. The CDR3 coding sequence is TGTGCCAGCAGCACCAGTGGGGGGTCCGACACCGGGGAGCTGTTTTTT. It translates to CASSTSGGSDTGELFF.